This TCR beta chain is drawn from a study of cytomegalovirus exposure and HLA in healthy donors. Study findings and constraints: Later analysis associated a missense DCLRE1C variant with TCR beta V- and J-gene trimming.

CDR1 is GTSNPN, CDR2 SVGIG, per germline (reference sequence). The length of the CDR3 is 16 residues. V lost 1 base to trimming and J lost 2 bases, with 14 bases between them. About this clone itself: Its antigen remains unknown.

A multiplex PCR was run with 60 Vbeta primers and 13 Jbeta primers. Clones were sequenced by immunoSEQ multiplex PCR, and TCRdb holds only the in-frame ones, with some missing. Here the sample spans under 300,000 clones, roughly 90% being singletons. What was sequenced was PBMCs. The receptor's source is a man in his forties in good health and CMV-seropositive. V and J are TRBV30 and TRBJ1-4; D might be TRBD1 (5 bases). The CDR3 sequence: CAWSGQIRATNEKLFF. The DNA for the CDR3 is TGTGCCTGGAGTGGGCAGATCAGGGCCACTAATGAAAAACTGTTTTTT.